This T cell receptor beta chain came from a study of blood T cells in healthy people across ages. To note about this clonotype: Its matching antigen is unknown.

Study-level results: Diversity figures based on one million T cells were deemed too low. While age rose, TCR beta diversity per million T cells dropped in a roughly linear way.

Combining a sample-barcoded 5' primer with a J-beta primer mix, a second PCR ran for 7 to 11 cycles. TCRdb analysed the 5' RACE reads with MiXCR anew, one entry per CDR3 protein. Of about a million distinct CDR3 sequences listed, 48% are singletons. Germline V gene lookup returns CDR1 DFQATT and CDR2 SNEGSKA (reference sequence). Trimming cost V 0 bases and J 9 bases; bases outside gene matches: 12. The CDR3 extends over 16 amino acids. The V and J genes are TRBV20-1 and TRBJ2-3, with TRBD2 identical over 10 bases. The clonotype was recovered from a man younger than 45 in good health. Sequenced input: blood. CDR3 amino acids: CSARDRLAGVRETQYF. In nucleotides, the CDR3 is TGCAGTGCTAGAGATAGGCTAGCGGGGGTCCGGGAGACGCAGTATTTT.